Here is one T cell receptor (beta chain) with its context. Measured with immunoSEQ multiplex PCR; TCRdb has only the in-frame clones, and not every one. The sample shows some 13,000 clones, over 75% of them seen only once. With 2 bases clipped from V and 4 bases from J, the junction kept 11 bases outside the gene matches. This CDR3 has 17 residues. Germline values: CDR1 SGHRS, CDR2 YFSETQ. This sample is drawn from a study of tumour-infiltrating T cells in Burkitt lymphoma. Study-wide background: Overall and progression-free survival were predicted by productive clonality.

This chain uses TRBV5-1 with TRBJ2-2; 7 nucleotides agree with TRBD1. Sequencing input: tumor tissue. The clonotype was recovered from a human donor with diffuse large B-cell lymphoma. The CDR3, as DNA: TGCGCCAGCAGCTTACAGACAGGGTCCTTATCCACCGGGGAGCTGTTTTTT. Its translation is CASSLQTGSLSTGELFF.